This entry lists 29 T cell receptor beta chains sequenced from one sample in a study of identical twins. TCRdb re-analysed the 5' RACE reads in MiXCR, keeping a single row per CDR3 protein. The sample contains 500,000 or so distinct CDR3 sequences, about 20% of which appear only once. The same data also contributed to another study, on T cells expressing NK-cell markers.

Sequences were obtained from CD4+ T cells sorted from blood. These receptors all come from a woman younger than 30 in good health.

This clonotype was counted at least ten times. The chain is built from TRBV15 and TRBJ2-4; tentative D call: TRBD1 (6 bases). The germline gives CDR1 LNHNV, CDR2 YYDKDF (reference sequence). The CDR3 runs 12 residues. The germline V and J ends were trimmed by 3 bases and 7 bases, with 7 bases remaining between them. The CDR3 bases are TGTGCCACCAGCAGTACAGGGAACATTCAGTACTTC. It encodes CATSSTGNIQYF.

This clonotype was seen only a few times. The chain carries TRBV12-3 or TRBV12-4 and TRBJ1-5; D unresolved. This CDR3 is 15 amino acids long. V shed 5 bases and J shed 0 bases, with 11 bases lying between them. The CDR3 nucleotides read TGTGCCAGCAGTCATGGGCCATATAGCAATCAGCCCCAGCATTTT. This encodes CASSHGPYSNQPQHF.

A remark on this clonotype: An end of the junction does not agree with germline; a read error may underlie this. CDR3 protein: CSVAAGGLGGESF. In DNA form, the CDR3 reads TGCAGCGTTGCGGCGGGAGGGCTAGGTGGTGAATCCTTC. The chain couples TRBV29-1 to TRBJ2-7; 9 bases align to TRBD2. The CDR3 is 13 amino acids. Looked up from germline, CDR1 is SQVTM and CDR2 is ANQGSEA.

Ten or more counts support this clonotype. This CDR3 is CAISSTSGLGYEQYF. Here the CDR3 DNA reads TGTGCCATCAGTTCGACTAGCGGGTTGGGCTACGAGCAGTACTTC. The chain is built from TRBV10-3 and TRBJ2-7; TRBD2 matches at 10 bases. CDR1 and CDR2 from the germline V gene are ENHRY and SYGVKD. CDR3 length: 15 residues. With V trimmed by 5 bases and J by 3 bases, 7 bases remained unmatched.

By frequency in the sample, this clonotype is medium-sized (0.01 to 0.1%). The V call is TRBV12-3 or TRBV12-4, the J call TRBJ1-3; D call uncertain. V lost 2 bases and J 5 bases, leaving 7 bases between the germline ends. This CDR3 has 13 amino acids. This CDR3 reads CASSLSDRNTIYF. CDR3 DNA: TGTGCCAGCAGTTTATCTGATCGAAACACCATATATTTT.

V is TRBV6-5 and J is TRBJ2-7, with a possible D match to TRBD1 (7 bases). Looked up from germline, CDR1 is MNHEY and CDR2 is SVGAGI. Between the trimmed V and J ends, which lost 4 bases and 7 bases, there was a span of 17 bases. The CDR3 has 14 residues. The CDR3 region has the DNA TGTGCCAGCAGTTCCCAGGGGGGAGTGGGTGAGCAGTACTTC. Its protein is CASSSQGGVGEQYF.

The chain combines TRBV12-3 or TRBV12-4 with TRBJ1-4, with TRBD1 matching over 11 bases. V trimming: 6 bases; J trimming: 7 bases; junction bases outside the gene matches: 4. The CDR3 has 14 amino acids. CDR3 nucleotides: TGTGCCAGCAGAGCCGGGACAGGGGGTGAAAAACTGTTTTTT. Amino acids: CASRAGTGGEKLFF.

This clonotype has a handful of counts. This chain joins TRBV12-3 or TRBV12-4 and TRBJ2-7, with unresolved D. The CDR3 covers 14 residues. V was shortened by 1 base and J by 2 bases, with 9 bases between the two germline ends. The CDR3 protein is CASSLGLTTYEQYF. In DNA, the CDR3 is TGTGCCAGCAGTTTAGGGCTCACTACCTACGAGCAGTACTTC.

Comments on this clonotype: This CDR3 fails to terminate in the conserved phenylalanine or tryptophan, so it likely reflects a read error. Because the CDR3's place on the DNA is in doubt, the DNA is left out and the CDR3 is given as listed by TCRdb. The chain couples TRBV7-2 to TRBJ2-1. The length of the CDR3 is 12 amino acids, counting both ends. Germline-derived CDR1 and CDR2 are SGHTA and FQGNSA. CDR3 region: CASSLGPAVGFI.

The CDR3 here is CASSVGPAHTQYF. CDR3 in DNA: TGTGCCAGCAGCGTAGGTCCAGCACATACGCAGTATTTT. This sequence joins TRBV9 and TRBJ2-3; unclear D gene. CDR3 length: 13 residues. Germline loops: CDR1 SGDLS, CDR2 YYNGEE. V was cut by 0 bases and J by 7 bases, with 9 bases left in between.

The V and J genes are TRBV29-1 and TRBJ2-5; D uncertain. The CDR3 extends over 11 amino acids. Per germline, CDR1 SQVTM and CDR2 ANQGSEA. CDR3 loop: CGSTLQETQYF. The CDR3 DNA sequence: TGCGGGTCTACGCTCCAAGAGACCCAGTACTTC.

This clonotype was seen a few times. J is TRBJ2-1 and V is TRBV20-1; TRBD2 matches 7 bases. V shed 3 bases and J 10 bases; nucleotides not matched to a gene: 12. Germline loops: CDR1 DFQATT, CDR2 SNEGSKA (reference sequence). The CDR3 loop spans 14 amino acids. Here the CDR3 reads CSASNARLAEEQFF. CDR3 nucleotides: TGCAGTGCTAGTAACGCCCGACTAGCAGAAGAGCAGTTCTTC.

Ten or more counts support this clonotype. V and J are TRBV5-1 and TRBJ2-7, with D unresolved. The CDR3 totals 12 residues. Looked up from germline, CDR1 is SGHRS and CDR2 is YFSETQ. With 0 bases removed from V and 3 bases from J, the gap between germline ends came to 4 bases. The CDR3 nucleotides read TGCGCCAGCAGCTTGGACAACTACGAGCAGTACTTC. This encodes CASSLDNYEQYF.

Ten or more counts support this clonotype. The V and J genes are TRBV6-1 and TRBJ1-1, with D possibly being TRBD1 (6 bases). From germline, CDR1 is MNHNS and CDR2 SASEGT. V lost 5 bases and J lost 5, with 18 bases in between. The length of the CDR3 is 15 residues. For the CDR3, the DNA is TGTGCCAGCAGTAAACAGGGTTCCGGGGGAACTGAAGCTTTCTTT. It is translated as CASSKQGSGGTEAFF.

This chain joins TRBV9 and TRBJ1-2; TRBD1 might be the D (6 bases). V was trimmed by 3 bases and J by 4 bases, leaving 16 bases between them. There are 15 residues in the CDR3. Germline CDR1 and CDR2: SGDLS and YYNGEE. The CDR3 protein is CASSAYRTGSYGYTF. DNA for the CDR3: TGTGCCAGCAGCGCTTATCGAACAGGGTCCTATGGCTACACCTTC.

This clonotype was seen more than once but under ten times. The chain recombines TRBV11-2 with TRBJ2-5; tentatively, D is TRBD2 (5 bases). Germline assignment: CDR1 SGHAT and CDR2 FQNNGV. The CDR3 loop spans 14 amino acids. V was trimmed by 5 bases and J by 5 bases, leaving 15 bases between them. CDR3 nucleotide sequence: TGTGCCAGCAGCAACCCTAGTGGCGGGGAGACCCAGTACTTC. This encodes CASSNPSGGETQYF.

This clonotype has just a few counts. The V call is TRBV27, the J call TRBJ2-1, with D perhaps matching TRBD1 or TRBD2 (5 bases each). V lost 1 base to trimming and J lost 5 bases, with 6 bases between them. The CDR3 covers 13 residues. Per germline, CDR1 MNHEY and CDR2 SMNVEV (reference sequence). CDR3 sequence reads: CASSLWGNNEQFF. CDR3 coding DNA: TGTGCCAGCAGTTTATGGGGGAACAATGAGCAGTTCTTC.

In its sample, this clonotype was seen a few times. The rearrangement joins TRBV11-2 to TRBJ2-3; 7 bases are shared with TRBD2. Germline CDR1 is SGHAT and CDR2 is FQNNGV. The CDR3 contains 20 residues. V dropped 2 bases and J dropped 1; count of bases not matched to a gene: 18. The CDR3 sequence is CASSLFAAMVGGPGTDTQYF. The CDR3 DNA sequence: TGTGCCAGCAGCTTATTCGCCGCTATGGTGGGAGGGCCAGGCACAGATACGCAGTATTTT.

This clonotype turned up a few times. The chain links TRBV5-1 to TRBJ2-5, with unresolved D. Trimming left V 2 bases short and J 1 base short, with 9 bases between. CDR3 size: 14 residues. Looked up from germline, CDR1 is SGHRS and CDR2 is YFSETQ. The CDR3 nucleotides are TGCGCCAGCAGCTTAGCAGCGCCCCAAGAGACCCAGTACTTC. Its translation is CASSLAAPQETQYF.

This sequence joins TRBV5-1 and TRBJ2-4; 8 bases are shared with TRBD2. Germline values: CDR1 SGHRS, CDR2 YFSETQ. With 2 bases clipped from V and 8 bases from J, the junction kept 3 bases outside the gene matches. The CDR3 runs 13 residues. The CDR3 reads CASSFSGVDIQYF. In DNA form, the CDR3 reads TGCGCCAGCAGCTTTAGCGGGGTTGACATTCAGTACTTC.

The chain couples TRBV20-1 to TRBJ2-1; TRBD2 matches at 8 bases. CDR1 and CDR2 from the germline V gene are DFQATT and SNEGSKA (reference sequence). This CDR3 has 16 residues. The V gene end was trimmed by 0 bases and the J gene end by 9 bases; junction bases not matched to a gene: 13. In DNA, the CDR3 is TGCAGTGCTAGAGATCCCGGGACTAGGGGCTCCGGTGAGCAGTTCTTC. Residues: CSARDPGTRGSGEQFF.

This clonotype was seen only a few times. This chain links TRBV20-1 with TRBJ2-7; D may match TRBD1 or TRBD2 (5 bases each). The CDR3 is 13 amino acids. V was cut by 6 bases and J by 1 base, with 13 bases left in between. Germline V gene data show CDR1 as DFQATT and CDR2 as SNEGSKA (reference sequence). The DNA for the CDR3 is TGCAGTGCGGGGGTGATGAGGTCCTACGAGCAGTACTTC. This translates into CSAGVMRSYEQYF.

This clonotype was seen many times. The J gene is TRBJ1-1, the V gene TRBV29-1; D call uncertain. Trimming removed 7 bases from V and 1 base from J, with 4 bases in between. Germline V gene lookup returns CDR1 SQVTM and CDR2 ANQGSEA. CDR3 length: 10 amino acids. The CDR3 here is CSGTNTEAFF. CDR3 nucleotides: TGCAGCGGGACGAACACTGAAGCTTTCTTT.

The chain uses TRBV20-1 and TRBJ1-6; D is possibly TRBD1 (6 bases). The CDR3 spans 13 residues. V gave up 3 bases and J gave up 8 bases, with 11 bases separating them. CDR1 is DFQATT, CDR2 SNEGSKA, per germline (reference sequence). This CDR3 reads CSASRGTHSPLHF. The CDR3 DNA sequence: TGCAGTGCTAGTCGTGGGACACATTCACCCCTCCACTTT.

This clonotype was picked up a small number of times. This chain connects TRBV5-1 to TRBJ2-7; D possibly matches TRBD1 or TRBD2 (5 bases each). CDR3 length equals 16 residues. Per germline, CDR1 SGHRS and CDR2 YFSETQ. Between the trimmed V and J ends, which lost 0 bases and 4 bases, there was a span of 17 bases. The chain's CDR3 is CASSLDDGAKGYEQYF. DNA for the CDR3: TGCGCCAGCAGCTTGGACGACGGGGCTAAGGGGTACGAGCAGTACTTC. The entire variable domain, with the rest obtained from reference TRBV5-1 and TRBJ2-7, is as follows: KAGVTQTPRYLIKTRGQQVTLSCSPISGHRSVSWYQQTPGQGLQFLFEYFSETQRNKGNFPGRFSGRQFSNSRSEMNVSTLELGDSALYLCASSLDDGAKGYEQYFGPGTRLTVT.

The chain uses TRBV6-1 and TRBJ1-2; D might be TRBD1 (6 bases). V was clipped by 8 bases and J by 4 bases, with 17 bases between them. Germline values: CDR1 MNHNS, CDR2 SASEGT. The CDR3 length is 14 residues. The CDR3 coding sequence is TGTGCCAGCGGAACTAGGGGGAGCTCCTATGGCTACACCTTC. Translated: CASGTRGSSYGYTF.

The chain joins TRBV25-1 to TRBJ2-3; TRBD1 matches at 9 bases. The germline CDR1 and CDR2 sequences are MGHDK and SYGVNS. V lost 5 bases and J lost 5; bases outside the gene matches: 5. The CDR3 is 14 residues long. For the CDR3, the DNA is TGTGCCAGCAGTCCGGGACAGGGCATAGATACGCAGTATTTT. It translates to CASSPGQGIDTQYF. The whole variable domain, filled in from reference TRBV25-1 and TRBJ2-3, reads EADIYQTPRYLVIGTGKKITLECSQTMGHDKMYWYQQDPGMELHLIHYSYGVNSTEKGDLSSESTVSRIRTEHFPLTLESARPSHTSQYLCASSPGQGIDTQYFGPGTRLTVL.

This clonotype has just a few counts. The V call is TRBV20-1, the J call TRBJ2-6; TRBD2 matches at 7 bases. This CDR3 has 15 amino acids. CDR1 and CDR2 from the germline V gene are DFQATT and SNEGSKA (reference sequence). The V and J ends lost 2 bases and 1 base, in that order; junction bases with no gene match: 2. The CDR3 reads CSARSGGSGANVLTF. For the CDR3, the DNA is TGCAGTGCTAGATCCGGGGGGTCTGGGGCCAACGTCCTGACTTTC.

In its sample, this clonotype was seen a few times. The rearrangement uses TRBV19 and TRBJ1-4; weak D call: TRBD1 (5 bases). Trimming removed 6 bases at V and 8 bases at J, with 10 bases between. The CDR3 spans 12 residues. Germline V gene sequence: CDR1 LNHDA, CDR2 SQIVND (reference sequence). The CDR3 loop is CASSQGGEKLFF. CDR3 coding DNA: TGTGCCAGTAGCCAGGGTGGCGAAAAACTGTTTTTT.